This TCR beta chain was sequenced in a study of cytomegalovirus exposure and HLA in healthy donors. The PCR used 60 Vbeta and 13 Jbeta primers. Methods used by the authors: Unique TCR beta chains totaled some 81 million in a later count, with approximately 11 million of them shared. Using immunoSEQ multiplex PCR, the repertoire was profiled, and TCRdb retains in-frame clones only, with some absent. V and J calls and clone size are copied from that table; D and trimming were computed from the DNA. The table includes roughly 49,000 clones, around 81% detected once. Study observations and caveats: Reports state that TCR beta sequences accurately predicted most subjects' HLA-A and HLA-B alleles. In a later analysis, donors in an Asian-associated ancestry cluster reportedly had fewer N-insertions in productive TCRs than the cohort mean.

About this clone: Its antigen is unidentified.

The receptor comes from a boy aged 5-17 years in good health and CMV-seropositive. The material sequenced was PBMCs.

The CDR3 loop is CASSEVSNSPLHF. The CDR3 bases are TGTGCCAGCAGTGAAGTCTCTAATTCACCCCTCCACTTT. V gene TRBV6-1 combines with J gene TRBJ1-6; D remains ambiguous. Germline V lookup: CDR1 MNHNS, CDR2 SASEGT. Trimming left V 1 base short and J 6 bases short, with 4 bases between. CDR3 length equals 13 residues.